This TCR beta chain appears in the sequencing data of a study of esophageal squamous cell carcinoma under preoperative chemotherapy. This clonotype has only one observation. The germline gene is not matched at one end of the junction; a read error may be the cause. The CDR3 totals 15 residues. Germline values: CDR1 ENHRY, CDR2 SYGVKD. TCRdb passed the PCR reads through MiXCR, listing each CDR3 protein once. This table holds more than 9,500 distinct CDR3 sequences, almost 55% found once. Time point of the sample: before preoperative PTX-NDP chemotherapy. This sample was obtained from a patient given preoperative chemotherapy. V gene TRBV10-3 combines with J gene TRBJ2-1; no firm D call. This clonotype was sampled from a human donor with esophageal squamous cell carcinoma. The donor label of this sample is uncertain. The CDR3 region is CALRPRAVGTDKQYF. CDR3 coding DNA: TGTGCCCTGAGACCCCGGGCTGTGGGCACAGATAAGCAGTACTTT.